This TCR beta chain was obtained from a study of early T cells in non-severe SARS-CoV-2 infection. Study background: Bulk RNA taken from unsorted whole blood was sequenced, leaving chains unpaired. General study results and limits: Matching results from VDJdb favored anti-spike CD8 responses, leaving private and CD4 specificities undetected.

Individual cDNA molecules were tagged with unique molecular identifiers. MiXCR, applied by TCRdb to the 5' RACE reads, yields one record per CDR3 protein. The sample includes about 97,000 distinct CDR3 sequences, roughly 9.6% of them seen just once. This CDR3 is built from 13 residues. Germline trimming cut 4 bases from V and 7 bases from J; bases unmatched to any gene: 4. The germline V gene encodes CDR1 SGHRS and CDR2 YFSETQ. This clonotype was seen repeatedly, ten times or more. As yet, its antigen is unknown. The receptor's source is an adult who was a healthcare worker with PCR-confirmed SARS-CoV-2 infection or an uninfected control (not recorded which). The V call is TRBV5-1, the J call TRBJ2-1; 8 nucleotides align to TRBD2. The source material was whole blood, sampled at baseline. The CDR3 region is CASSSTSGNEQFF. The DNA of the CDR3 is TGCGCCAGCAGCAGCACTAGCGGAAATGAGCAGTTCTTC. Variable domain in full (rest from reference TRBV5-1 and TRBJ2-1): KAGVTQTPRYLIKTRGQQVTLSCSPISGHRSVSWYQQTPGQGLQFLFEYFSETQRNKGNFPGRFSGRQFSNSRSEMNVSTLELGDSALYLCASSSTSGNEQFFGPGTRLTVL.